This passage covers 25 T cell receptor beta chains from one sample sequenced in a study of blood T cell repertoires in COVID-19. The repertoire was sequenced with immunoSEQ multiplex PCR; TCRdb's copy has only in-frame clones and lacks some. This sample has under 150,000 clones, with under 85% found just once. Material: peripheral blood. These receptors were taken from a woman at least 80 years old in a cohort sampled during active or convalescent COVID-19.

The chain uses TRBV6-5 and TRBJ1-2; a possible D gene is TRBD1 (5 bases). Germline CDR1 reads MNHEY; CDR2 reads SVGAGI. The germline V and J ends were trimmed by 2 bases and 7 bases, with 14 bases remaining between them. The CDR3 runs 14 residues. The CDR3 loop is CASSYKDKIGGYTF. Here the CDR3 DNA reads TGTGCCAGCAGTTACAAGGACAAAATAGGTGGCTACACCTTC.

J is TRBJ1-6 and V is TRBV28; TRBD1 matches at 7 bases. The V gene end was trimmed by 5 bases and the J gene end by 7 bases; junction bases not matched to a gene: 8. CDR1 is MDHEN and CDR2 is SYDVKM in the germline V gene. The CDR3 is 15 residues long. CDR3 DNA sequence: TGTGCCAGCAGTCGCCGGGACAGACTCAATTCACCCCTCCACTTT. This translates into CASSRRDRLNSPLHF.

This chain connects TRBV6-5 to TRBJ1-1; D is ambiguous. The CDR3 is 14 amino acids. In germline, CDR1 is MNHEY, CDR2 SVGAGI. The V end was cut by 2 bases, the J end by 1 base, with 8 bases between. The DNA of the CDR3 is TGTGCCAGCAGTTACGAAGCAGGGAACACTGAAGCTTTCTTT. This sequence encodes CASSYEAGNTEAFF.

The CDR3 nucleotides are TGTGCCAGCAGCTTAACGGGAACTGCAAGTTACAATGAGCAGTTCTTC. Translating it yields CASSLTGTASYNEQFF. V gene TRBV7-8 combines with J gene TRBJ2-1; D is possibly TRBD2 (5 bases). V was trimmed by 2 bases and J by 4 bases, leaving 15 bases between them. The germline CDR1 and CDR2 sequences are SGHVS and FQNEAQ. This CDR3 comprises 16 residues.

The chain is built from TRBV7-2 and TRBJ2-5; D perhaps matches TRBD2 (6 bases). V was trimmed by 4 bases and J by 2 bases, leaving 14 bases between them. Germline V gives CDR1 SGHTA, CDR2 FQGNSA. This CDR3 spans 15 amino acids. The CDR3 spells CASSSFGGNQETQYF. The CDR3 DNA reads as TGTGCCAGCAGCTCCTTCGGGGGTAATCAAGAGACCCAGTACTTC. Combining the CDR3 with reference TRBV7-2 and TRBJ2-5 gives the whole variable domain GAGVSQSPSNKVTEKGKDVELRCDPISGHTALYWYRQSLGQGLEFLIYFQGNSAPDKSGLPSDRFSAERTGGSVSTLTIQRTQQEDSAVYLCASSSFGGNQETQYFGPGTRLLVL.

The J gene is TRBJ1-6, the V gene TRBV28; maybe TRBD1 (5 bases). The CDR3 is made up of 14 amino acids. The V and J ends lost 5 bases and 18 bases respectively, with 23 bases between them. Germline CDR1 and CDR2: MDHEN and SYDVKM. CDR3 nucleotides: TGTGCCAGCAGTGGTGACAGCGCCTTGGTCTATCCCCACTTT. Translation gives CASSGDSALVYPHF.

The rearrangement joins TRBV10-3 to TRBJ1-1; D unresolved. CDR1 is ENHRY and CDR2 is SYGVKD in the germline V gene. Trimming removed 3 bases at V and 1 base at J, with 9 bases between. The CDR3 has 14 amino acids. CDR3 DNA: TGTGCCATCAGTGATGGAGGTGGGAACACTGAAGCTTTCTTT. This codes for CAISDGGGNTEAFF.

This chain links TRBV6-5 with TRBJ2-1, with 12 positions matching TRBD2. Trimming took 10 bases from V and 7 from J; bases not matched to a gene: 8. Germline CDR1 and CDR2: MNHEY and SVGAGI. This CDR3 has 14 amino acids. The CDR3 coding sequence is TGTGCCACACAAGGGACTAGCGGGTGGAATGAGCAGTTCTTC. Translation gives CATQGTSGWNEQFF.

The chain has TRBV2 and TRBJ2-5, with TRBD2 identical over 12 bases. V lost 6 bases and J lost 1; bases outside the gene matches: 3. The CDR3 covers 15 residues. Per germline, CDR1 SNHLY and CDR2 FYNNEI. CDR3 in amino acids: CASSRLAGAQETQYF. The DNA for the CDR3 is TGTGCCAGCAGCCGACTAGCGGGGGCCCAAGAGACCCAGTACTTC.

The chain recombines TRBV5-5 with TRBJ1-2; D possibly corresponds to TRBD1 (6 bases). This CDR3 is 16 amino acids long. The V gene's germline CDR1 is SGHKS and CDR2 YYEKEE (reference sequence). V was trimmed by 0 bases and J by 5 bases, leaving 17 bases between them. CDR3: CASSLVAGQSFYGYTF. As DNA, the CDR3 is TGTGCCAGCAGCTTGGTGGCAGGACAGTCTTTTTATGGCTACACCTTC.

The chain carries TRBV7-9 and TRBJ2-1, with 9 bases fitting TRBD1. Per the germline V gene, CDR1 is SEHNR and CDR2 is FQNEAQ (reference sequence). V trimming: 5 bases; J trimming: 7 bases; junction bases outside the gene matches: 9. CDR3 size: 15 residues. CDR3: CASSKYGTGKNEQFF. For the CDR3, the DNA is TGTGCCAGCAGCAAGTACGGGACAGGGAAAAATGAGCAGTTCTTC. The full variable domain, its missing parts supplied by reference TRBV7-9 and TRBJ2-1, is DTGVSQNPRHKITKRGQNVTFRCDPISEHNRLYWYRQTLGQGPEFLTYFQNEAQLEKSRLLSDRFSAERPKGSFSTLEIQRTEQGDSAMYLCASSKYGTGKNEQFFGPGTRLTVL.

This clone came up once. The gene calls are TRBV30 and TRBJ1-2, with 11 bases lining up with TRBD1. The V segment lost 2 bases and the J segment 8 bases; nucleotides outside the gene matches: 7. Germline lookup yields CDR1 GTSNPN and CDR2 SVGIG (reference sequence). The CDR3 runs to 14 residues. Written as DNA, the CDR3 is TGTGCCTGGAGTACGGGGACAGGGGGTCGAGGCTACACCTTC. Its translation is CAWSTGTGGRGYTF.

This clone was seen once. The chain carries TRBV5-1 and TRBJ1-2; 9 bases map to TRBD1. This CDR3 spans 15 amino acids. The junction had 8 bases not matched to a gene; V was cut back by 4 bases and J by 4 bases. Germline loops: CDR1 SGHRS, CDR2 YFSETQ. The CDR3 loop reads CASSTGTGFIYGYTF. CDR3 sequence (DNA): TGCGCCAGCAGCACCGGGACAGGGTTCATCTATGGCTACACCTTC.

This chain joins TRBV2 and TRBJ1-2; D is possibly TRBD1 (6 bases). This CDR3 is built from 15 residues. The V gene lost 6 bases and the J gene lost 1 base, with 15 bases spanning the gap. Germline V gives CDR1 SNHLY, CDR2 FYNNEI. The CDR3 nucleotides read TGTGCCAGCAGGGTTCGTCAACAGGGTAACTATGGCTACACCTTC. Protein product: CASRVRQQGNYGYTF.

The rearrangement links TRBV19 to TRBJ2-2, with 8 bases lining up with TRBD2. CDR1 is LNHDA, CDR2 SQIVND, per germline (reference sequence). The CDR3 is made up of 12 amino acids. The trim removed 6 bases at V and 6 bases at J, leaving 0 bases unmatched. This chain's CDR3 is CASSGGAGELFF. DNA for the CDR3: TGTGCCAGTAGCGGGGGGGCCGGGGAGCTGTTTTTT.

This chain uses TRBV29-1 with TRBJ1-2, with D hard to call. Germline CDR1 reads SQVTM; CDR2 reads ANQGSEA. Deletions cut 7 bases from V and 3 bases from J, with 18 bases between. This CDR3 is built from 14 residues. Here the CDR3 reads CSDGSEARDYGYTF. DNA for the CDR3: TGCAGCGACGGATCAGAGGCGCGTGACTATGGCTACACCTTC.

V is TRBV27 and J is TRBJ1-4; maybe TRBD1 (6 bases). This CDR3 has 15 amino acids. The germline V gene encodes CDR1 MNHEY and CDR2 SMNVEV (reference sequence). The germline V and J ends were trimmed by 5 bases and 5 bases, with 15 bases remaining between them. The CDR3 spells CASSPPGHRNEKLFF. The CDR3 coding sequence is TGTGCCAGCAGTCCGCCGGGACACCGGAATGAAAAACTGTTTTTT.

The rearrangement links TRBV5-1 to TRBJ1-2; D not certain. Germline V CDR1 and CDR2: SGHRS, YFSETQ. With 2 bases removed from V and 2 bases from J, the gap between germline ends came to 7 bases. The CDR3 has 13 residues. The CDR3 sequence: CASSFSSNYGYTF. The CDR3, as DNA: TGCGCCAGCAGCTTTTCCTCCAACTATGGCTACACCTTC.

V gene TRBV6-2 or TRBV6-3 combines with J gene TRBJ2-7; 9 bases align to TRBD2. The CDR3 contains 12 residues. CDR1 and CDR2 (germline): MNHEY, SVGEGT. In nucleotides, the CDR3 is TGTGCCAGCAGTTCTTTTCCGGGACTAGCAGACGTC. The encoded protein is CASSSFPGLADV.

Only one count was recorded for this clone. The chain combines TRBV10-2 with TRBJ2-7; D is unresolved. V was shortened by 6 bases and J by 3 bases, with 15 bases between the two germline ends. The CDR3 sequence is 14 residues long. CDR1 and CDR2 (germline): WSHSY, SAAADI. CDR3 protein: CASSQASSHYEQYV. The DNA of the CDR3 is TGCGCCAGCAGCCAGGCCTCCAGCCACTACGAGCAGTACGTC.

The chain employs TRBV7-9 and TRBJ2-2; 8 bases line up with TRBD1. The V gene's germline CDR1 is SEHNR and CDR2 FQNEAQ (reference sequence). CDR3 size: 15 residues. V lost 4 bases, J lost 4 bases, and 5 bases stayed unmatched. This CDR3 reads CASSSDRGATGELFF. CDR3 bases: TGTGCCAGCAGCTCAGACAGGGGAGCCACCGGGGAGCTGTTTTTT.

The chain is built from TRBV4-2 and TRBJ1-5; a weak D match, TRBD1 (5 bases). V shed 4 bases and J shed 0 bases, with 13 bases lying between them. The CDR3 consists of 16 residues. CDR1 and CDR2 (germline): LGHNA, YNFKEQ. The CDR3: CASSRNWDYSNQPQHF. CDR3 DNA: TGTGCCAGCAGCCGGAATTGGGACTATAGCAATCAGCCCCAGCATTTT.

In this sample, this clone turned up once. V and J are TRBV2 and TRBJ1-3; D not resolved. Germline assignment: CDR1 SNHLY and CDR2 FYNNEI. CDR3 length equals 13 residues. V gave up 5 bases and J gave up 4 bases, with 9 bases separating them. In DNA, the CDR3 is TGTGCCAGCAGTCAAACGGGGGGAAACACCATATATTTT. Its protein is CASSQTGGNTIYF.

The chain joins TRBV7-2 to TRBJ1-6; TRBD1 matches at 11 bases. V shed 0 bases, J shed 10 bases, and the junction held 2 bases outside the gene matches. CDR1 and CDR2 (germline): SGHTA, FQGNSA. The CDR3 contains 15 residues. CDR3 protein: CASSLAGQGVSPLHF. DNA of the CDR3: TGTGCCAGCAGCTTAGCGGGACAGGGGGTCTCACCCCTCCACTTT.

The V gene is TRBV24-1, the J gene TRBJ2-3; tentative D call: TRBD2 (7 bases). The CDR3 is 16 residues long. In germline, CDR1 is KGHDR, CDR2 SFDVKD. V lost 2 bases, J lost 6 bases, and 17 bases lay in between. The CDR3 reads CATSDSRGATGDTQYF. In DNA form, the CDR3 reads TGTGCCACCAGTGATTCTCGGGGGGCTACTGGGGATACGCAGTATTTT.